This T cell receptor (beta chain) was documented in a study of blood T cell repertoires in COVID-19. Overall study: COVID-19 samples from acute and convalescent phases originated in the United States, Italy and Spain. The cDNA or gDNA used as material had been derived from T cells, B-cell-depleted T cells, or PBMCs.

The CDR3 is 17 residues long. Trimming took 2 bases from V and 5 from J; bases not matched to a gene: 14. Per the germline V gene, CDR1 is SGHTA and CDR2 is FQGNSA. Authors' data handling: Quantification of nucleated cells was approximated via reference gene primer amplification. Clones were read by immunoSEQ multiplex PCR, and TCRdb kept only the in-frame ones, dropping some. Clonal size and the V and J genes are those of that table, whereas D and trimming came from the DNA. The data hold 300,000 to 400,000 clones, with approximately 88% observed a single time. This TCR derives from a woman aged 30 to 39 with COVID-19, enrolled during active disease. The sequenced sample was peripheral blood. V usage is TRBV7-2 and J usage is TRBJ2-5; 7 bases are shared with TRBD2. The CDR3 loop is CASSLLSLAVQMETQYF. CDR3 nucleotides: TGTGCCAGCAGCTTATTGAGTCTAGCGGTACAAATGGAGACCCAGTACTTC.